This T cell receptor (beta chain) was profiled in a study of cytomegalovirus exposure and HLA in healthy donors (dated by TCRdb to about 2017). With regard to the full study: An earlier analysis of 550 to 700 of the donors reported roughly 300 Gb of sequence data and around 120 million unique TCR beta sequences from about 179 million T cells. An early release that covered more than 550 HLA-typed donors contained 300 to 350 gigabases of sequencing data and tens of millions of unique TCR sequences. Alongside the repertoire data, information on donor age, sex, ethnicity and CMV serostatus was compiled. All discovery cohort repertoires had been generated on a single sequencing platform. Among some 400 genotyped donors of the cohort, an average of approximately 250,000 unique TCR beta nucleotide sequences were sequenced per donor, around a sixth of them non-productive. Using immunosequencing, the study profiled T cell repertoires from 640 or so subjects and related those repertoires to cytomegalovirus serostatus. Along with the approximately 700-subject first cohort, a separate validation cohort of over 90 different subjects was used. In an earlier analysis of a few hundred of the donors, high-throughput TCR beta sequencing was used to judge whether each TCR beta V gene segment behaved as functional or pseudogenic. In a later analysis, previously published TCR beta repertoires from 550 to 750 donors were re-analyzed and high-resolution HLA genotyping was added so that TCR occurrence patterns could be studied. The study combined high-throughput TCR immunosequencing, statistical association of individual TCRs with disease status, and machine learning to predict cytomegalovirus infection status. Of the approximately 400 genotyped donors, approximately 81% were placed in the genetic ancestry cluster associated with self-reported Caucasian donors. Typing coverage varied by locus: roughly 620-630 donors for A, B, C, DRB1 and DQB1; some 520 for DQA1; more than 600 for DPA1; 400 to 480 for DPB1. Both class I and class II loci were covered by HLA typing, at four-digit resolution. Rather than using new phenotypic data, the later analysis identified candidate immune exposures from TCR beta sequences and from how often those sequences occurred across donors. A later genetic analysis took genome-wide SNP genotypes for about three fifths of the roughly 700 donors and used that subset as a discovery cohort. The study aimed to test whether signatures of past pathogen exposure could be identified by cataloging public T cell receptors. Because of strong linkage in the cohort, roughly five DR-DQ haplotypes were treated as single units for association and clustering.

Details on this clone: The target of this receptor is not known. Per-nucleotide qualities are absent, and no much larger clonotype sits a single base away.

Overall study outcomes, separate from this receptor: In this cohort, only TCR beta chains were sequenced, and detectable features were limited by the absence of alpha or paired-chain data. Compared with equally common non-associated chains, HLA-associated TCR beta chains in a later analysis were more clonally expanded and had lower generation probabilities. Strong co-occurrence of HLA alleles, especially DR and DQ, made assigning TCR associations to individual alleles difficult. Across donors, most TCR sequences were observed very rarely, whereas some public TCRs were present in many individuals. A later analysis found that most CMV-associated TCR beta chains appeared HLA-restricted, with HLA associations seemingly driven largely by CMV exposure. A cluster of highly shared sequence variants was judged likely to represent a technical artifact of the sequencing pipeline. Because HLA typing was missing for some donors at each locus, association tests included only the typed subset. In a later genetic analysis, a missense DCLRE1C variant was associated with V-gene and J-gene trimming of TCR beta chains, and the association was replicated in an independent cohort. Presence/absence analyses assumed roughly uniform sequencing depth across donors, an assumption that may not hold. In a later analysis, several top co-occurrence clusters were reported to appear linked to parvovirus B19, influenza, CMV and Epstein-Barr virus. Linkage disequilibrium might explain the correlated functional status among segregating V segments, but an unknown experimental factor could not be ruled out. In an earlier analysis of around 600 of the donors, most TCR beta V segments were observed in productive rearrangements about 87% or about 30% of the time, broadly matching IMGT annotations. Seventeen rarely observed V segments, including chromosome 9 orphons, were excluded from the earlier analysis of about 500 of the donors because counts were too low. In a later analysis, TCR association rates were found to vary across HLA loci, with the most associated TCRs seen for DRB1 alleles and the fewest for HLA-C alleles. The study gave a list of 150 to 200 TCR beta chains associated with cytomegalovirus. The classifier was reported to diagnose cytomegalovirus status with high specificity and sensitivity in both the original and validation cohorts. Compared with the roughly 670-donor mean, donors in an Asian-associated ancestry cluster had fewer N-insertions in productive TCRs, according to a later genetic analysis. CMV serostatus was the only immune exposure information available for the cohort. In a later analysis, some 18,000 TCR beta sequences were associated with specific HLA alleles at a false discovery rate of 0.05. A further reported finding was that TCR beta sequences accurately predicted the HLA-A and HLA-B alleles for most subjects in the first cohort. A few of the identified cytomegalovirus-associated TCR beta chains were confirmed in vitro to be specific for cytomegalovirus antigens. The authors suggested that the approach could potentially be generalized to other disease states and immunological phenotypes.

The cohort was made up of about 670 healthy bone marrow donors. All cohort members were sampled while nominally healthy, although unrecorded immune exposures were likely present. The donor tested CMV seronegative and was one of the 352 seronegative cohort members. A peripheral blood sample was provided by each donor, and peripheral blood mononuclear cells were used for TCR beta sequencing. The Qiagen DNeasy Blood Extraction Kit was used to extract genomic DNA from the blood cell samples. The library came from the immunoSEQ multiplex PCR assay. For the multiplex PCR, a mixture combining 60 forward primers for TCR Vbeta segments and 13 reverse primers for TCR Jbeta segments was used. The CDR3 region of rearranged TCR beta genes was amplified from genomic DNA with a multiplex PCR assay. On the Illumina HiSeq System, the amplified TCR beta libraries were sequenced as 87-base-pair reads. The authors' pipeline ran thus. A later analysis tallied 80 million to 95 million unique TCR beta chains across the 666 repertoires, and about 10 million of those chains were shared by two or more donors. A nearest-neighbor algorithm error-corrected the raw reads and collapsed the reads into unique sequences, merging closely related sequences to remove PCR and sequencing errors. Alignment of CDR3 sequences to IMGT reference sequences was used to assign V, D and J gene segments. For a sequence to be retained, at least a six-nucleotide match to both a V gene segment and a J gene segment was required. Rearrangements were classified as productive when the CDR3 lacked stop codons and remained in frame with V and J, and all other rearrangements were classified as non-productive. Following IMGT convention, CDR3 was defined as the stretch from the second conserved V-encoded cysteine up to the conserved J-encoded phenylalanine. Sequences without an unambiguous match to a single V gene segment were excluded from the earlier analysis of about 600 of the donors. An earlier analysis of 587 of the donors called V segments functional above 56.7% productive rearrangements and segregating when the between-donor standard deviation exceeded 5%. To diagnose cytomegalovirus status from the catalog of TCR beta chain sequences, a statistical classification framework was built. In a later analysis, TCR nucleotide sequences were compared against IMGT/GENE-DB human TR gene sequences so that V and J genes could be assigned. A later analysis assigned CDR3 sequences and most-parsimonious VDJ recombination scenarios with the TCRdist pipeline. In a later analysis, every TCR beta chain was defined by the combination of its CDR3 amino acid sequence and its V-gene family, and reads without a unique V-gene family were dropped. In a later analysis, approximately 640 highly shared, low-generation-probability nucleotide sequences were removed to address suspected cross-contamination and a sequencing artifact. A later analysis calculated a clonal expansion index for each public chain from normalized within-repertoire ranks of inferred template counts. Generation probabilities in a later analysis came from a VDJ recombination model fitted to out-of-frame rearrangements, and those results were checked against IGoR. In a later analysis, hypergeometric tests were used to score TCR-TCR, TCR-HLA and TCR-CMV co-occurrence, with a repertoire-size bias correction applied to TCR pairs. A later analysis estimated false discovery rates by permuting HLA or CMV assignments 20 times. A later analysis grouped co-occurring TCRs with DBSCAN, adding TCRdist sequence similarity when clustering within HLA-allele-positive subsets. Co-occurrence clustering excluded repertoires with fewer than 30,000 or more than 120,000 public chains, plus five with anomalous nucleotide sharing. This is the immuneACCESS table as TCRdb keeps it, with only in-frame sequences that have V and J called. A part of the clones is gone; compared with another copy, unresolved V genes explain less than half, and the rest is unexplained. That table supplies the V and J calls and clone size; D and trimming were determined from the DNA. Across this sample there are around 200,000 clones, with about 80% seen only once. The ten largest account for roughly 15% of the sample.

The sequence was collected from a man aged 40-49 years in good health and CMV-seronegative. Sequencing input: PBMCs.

The nucleotides read TGTGCCAGCAGGTGGGGCTACCCCACAGATACGCAGTATTTT. Its product reads: CASRWGYPTDTQYF. Recombination joined TRBV7-9 with TRBJ2-3; tentative D gene TRBD1, with 5 bases matching. CDR1 SEHNR and CDR2 FQNEAQ are derived from the germline V gene (reference sequence). From the cysteine up to the phenylalanine, the CDR3 has a length of 14 residues. The entry retains the CDR3 DNA only, 42 bases that are in frame from base 1. Trimming costs V 6 bases and J 2 bases, and their ends lie 12 bases apart.